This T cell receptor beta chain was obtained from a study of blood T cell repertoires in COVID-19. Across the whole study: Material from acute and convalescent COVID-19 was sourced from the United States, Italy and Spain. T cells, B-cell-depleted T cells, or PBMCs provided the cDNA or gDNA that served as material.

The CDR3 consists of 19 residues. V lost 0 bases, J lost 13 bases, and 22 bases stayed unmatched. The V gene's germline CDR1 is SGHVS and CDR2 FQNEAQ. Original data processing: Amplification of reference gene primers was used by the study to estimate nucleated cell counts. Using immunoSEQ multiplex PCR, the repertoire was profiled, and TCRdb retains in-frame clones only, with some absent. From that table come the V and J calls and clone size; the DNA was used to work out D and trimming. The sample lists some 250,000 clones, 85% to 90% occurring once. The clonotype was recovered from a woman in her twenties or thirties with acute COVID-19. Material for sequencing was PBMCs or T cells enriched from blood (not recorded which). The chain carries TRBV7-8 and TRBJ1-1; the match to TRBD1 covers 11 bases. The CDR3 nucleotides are TGTGCCAGCAGCTTAGCGCGTGAGGGGGACAGGGGGGAAAAGGTTGGAGGTTTCTTT. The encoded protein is CASSLAREGDRGEKVGGFF.